The rows below give T cell receptor beta chains drawn from one sample of a study of T cell changes during pregnancy in multiple sclerosis. Sequencing used immunoSEQ multiplex PCR; TCRdb keeps in-frame clones, though not all of them. This repertoire shows more than 80,000 clones, about 95% found once; its top ten account for around 1%. The sample here was peripheral blood, taken in the second trimester of pregnancy. The receptor source for this set is a female donor with multiple sclerosis, enrolled in a pregnancy study. The CDR3 runs from the conserved cysteine through the conserved F or W. A D gene is named only where the DNA matches it firmly. Rows may omit the clone size; those that give it use once, few, many or a size class.

V gene,clone size,J gene,D gene,CDR3 length,CDR3 protein,CDR3 DNA
TRBV5-1,few,TRBJ1-1,.,14,CASSLGQSNTEAFF,TGCGCCAGCAGCTTGGGACAGTCGAACACTGAAGCTTTCTTT
TRBV5-1,.,TRBJ2-7,.,14,CASSLGVWSYEQYF,TGCGCCAGCAGCTTGGGAGTATGGAGTTACGAGCAGTACTTC
TRBV7-2,.,TRBJ2-7,.,14,CASSKGQGSYEQYF,TGTGCCAGCAGCAAAGGTCAGGGAAGCTACGAGCAGTACTTC
TRBV2,.,TRBJ1-4,.,13,CATRVFTNEKLFF,TGTGCCACCCGAGTTTTTACTAATGAAAAACTGTTTTTT
TRBV9,.,TRBJ1-3,.,15,CASSGGASSGNTIYF,TGTGCCAGCAGCGGTGGGGCGAGCTCTGGAAACACCATATATTTT
TRBV6-5,.,TRBJ1-1,TRBD1,14,CASSLQGGYTEAFF,TGTGCCAGCAGTTTACAGGGGGGATACACTGAAGCTTTCTTT
TRBV7-9,.,TRBJ2-7,TRBD2,15,CASSSASGINYEQYF,TGTGCCAGCAGCTCAGCTAGCGGGATAAACTACGAGCAGTACTTC
TRBV18,.,TRBJ2-7,.,16,CASSPAGVLSGSEQYF,TGTGCCAGCTCACCGGCCGGGGTACTTTCGGGAAGCGAGCAGTACTTC
TRBV2,once,TRBJ2-2,TRBD1,19,CASSANYHRTGQNTGELFF,TGTGCCAGCAGTGCCAATTACCACAGGACAGGACAGAACACCGGGGAGCTGTTTTTT
TRBV5-6,.,TRBJ2-3,.,12,CASSRWAGAQYF,TGTGCCAGCAGCCGATGGGCAGGGGCGCAGTATTTT
TRBV5-5,.,TRBJ2-2,.,14,CASRPWGETGELFF,TGTGCCAGCAGGCCATGGGGAGAAACCGGGGAGCTGTTTTTT
TRBV29-1,.,TRBJ2-3,TRBD2,17,CSVAGIGTSGRTDTQYF,TGCAGCGTCGCCGGGATTGGGACTAGCGGGAGAACAGATACGCAGTATTTT
TRBV19,once,TRBJ2-5,TRBD1,15,CASSMFPTGQETQYF,TGTGCCAGTAGTATGTTCCCGACAGGGCAAGAGACCCAGTACTTC
TRBV5-1,.,TRBJ2-1,TRBD2,19,CASSPVRGGLAVVYNEQFF,TGCGCCAGCAGCCCGGTCCGAGGGGGACTAGCGGTTGTCTACAATGAGCAGTTCTTC
TRBV9,.,TRBJ1-4,TRBD1,15,CASSGSGTGREKLFF,TGTGCCAGCAGCGGATCCGGGACAGGGCGGGAAAAACTGTTTTTT
TRBV4-1,.,TRBJ2-3,.,15,CASSLQVRATDTQYF,TGCGCCAGCAGCCTCCAGGTCAGGGCCACAGATACGCAGTATTTT
TRBV6-6,once,TRBJ2-7,TRBD2,16,CASSFSPSGATYEQYF,TGTGCCAGCAGTTTTTCCCCGAGCGGGGCGACCTACGAGCAGTACTTC
TRBV2,.,TRBJ2-1,.,16,CASSEGLPSWDNEQFF,TGTGCCAGCAGTGAAGGGCTACCTAGCTGGGACAATGAGCAGTTCTTC
TRBV4-1,once,TRBJ1-2,.,16,CASSQEGGDQVYGYTF,TGCGCCAGCAGCCAAGAAGGCGGGGACCAAGTCTATGGCTACACCTTC
TRBV6-5,.,TRBJ2-1,.,13,CASSLTSYNEQFF,TGTGCCAGCAGTCTGACATCCTACAATGAGCAGTTCTTC
TRBV7-6,.,TRBJ2-5,.,15,CASSLRRQVKETQYF,TGTGCCAGCAGCTTAAGGAGACAGGTTAAAGAGACCCAGTACTTC
TRBV13,.,TRBJ1-3,.,15,CASSLGLRGANTIYF,TGTGCCAGCAGCTTAGGCCTCCGGGGAGCAAACACCATATATTTT
TRBV18,.,TRBJ2-5,TRBD2,14,CASSPLAGVETQYF,TGTGCCAGCTCACCTCTAGCGGGAGTGGAGACCCAGTACTTC
TRBV11-2,.,TRBJ2-7,TRBD1,14,CASSPGQGHYEQYF,TGTGCCAGCAGCCCAGGACAGGGACACTACGAGCAGTACTTC
TRBV5-4,.,TRBJ2-1,TRBD1,14,CASSAGTGNNEQFF,TGTGCCAGCAGCGCGGGGACAGGGAACAATGAGCAGTTCTTC
TRBV6-6,.,TRBJ2-2,TRBD1,16,CASSVGQGAITGELFF,TGTGCCAGCAGTGTGGGCCAGGGGGCAATCACCGGGGAGCTGTTTTTT
TRBV7-3,.,TRBJ1-2,TRBD1,14,CASSPLQGFSGYTF,TGTGCCAGCAGCCCCCTACAGGGGTTCAGTGGCTACACCTTC
TRBV27,once,TRBJ2-7,.,14,CASSLSGMTSEQYF,TGTGCCAGCAGTTTATCCGGGATGACATCCGAGCAGTACTTC
TRBV19,.,TRBJ2-3,TRBD2,17,CASSARGGSGVGDTQYF,TGTGCCAGTAGTGCCCGGGGGGGCTCGGGAGTGGGAGATACGCAGTATTTT
TRBV14,.,TRBJ2-5,TRBD1,17,CASSQELTGRGLSTQYF,TGTGCCAGCAGCCAAGAGCTGACAGGGAGAGGCCTATCGACCCAGTACTTC
TRBV9,.,TRBJ1-2,TRBD1,15,CASSPGQQLIYGYTF,TGTGCCAGCAGCCCGGGACAGCAGCTCATCTATGGCTACACCTTC
TRBV6-1,.,TRBJ2-7,TRBD2,13,CASTLLAGYEQYF,TGTGCCAGCACGTTGCTAGCGGGGTACGAGCAGTACTTC